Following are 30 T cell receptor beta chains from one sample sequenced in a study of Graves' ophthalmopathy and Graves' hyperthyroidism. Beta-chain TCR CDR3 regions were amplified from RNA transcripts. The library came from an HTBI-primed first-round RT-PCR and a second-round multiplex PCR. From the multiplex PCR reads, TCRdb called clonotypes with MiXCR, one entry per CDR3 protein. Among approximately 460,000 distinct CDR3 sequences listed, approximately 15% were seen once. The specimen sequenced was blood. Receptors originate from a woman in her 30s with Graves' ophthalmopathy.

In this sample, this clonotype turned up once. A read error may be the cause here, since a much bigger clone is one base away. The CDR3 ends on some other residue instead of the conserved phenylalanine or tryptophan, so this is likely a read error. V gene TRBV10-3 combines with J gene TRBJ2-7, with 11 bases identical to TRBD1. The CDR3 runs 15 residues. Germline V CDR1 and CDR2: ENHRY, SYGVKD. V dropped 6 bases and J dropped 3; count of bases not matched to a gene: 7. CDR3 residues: CAIRQPGTGGYEQYS. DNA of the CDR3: TGTGCCATCAGACAGCCCGGGACAGGGGGCTACGAGCAGTACTCC.

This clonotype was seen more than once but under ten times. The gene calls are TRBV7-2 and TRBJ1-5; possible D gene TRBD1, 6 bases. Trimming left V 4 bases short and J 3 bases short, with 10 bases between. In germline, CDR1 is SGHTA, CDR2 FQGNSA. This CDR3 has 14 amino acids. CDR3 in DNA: TGTGCCAGCAGCTACCGGGACACCAATCAGCCCCAGCATTTT. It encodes CASSYRDTNQPQHF.

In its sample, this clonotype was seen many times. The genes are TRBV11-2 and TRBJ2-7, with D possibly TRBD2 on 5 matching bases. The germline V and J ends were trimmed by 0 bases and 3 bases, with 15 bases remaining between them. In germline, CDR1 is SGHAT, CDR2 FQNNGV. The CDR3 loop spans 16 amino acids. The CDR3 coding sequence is TGTGCCAGCAGCTTAGATCTAGCCTCAGCGAACTACGAGCAGTACTTC. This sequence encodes CASSLDLASANYEQYF.

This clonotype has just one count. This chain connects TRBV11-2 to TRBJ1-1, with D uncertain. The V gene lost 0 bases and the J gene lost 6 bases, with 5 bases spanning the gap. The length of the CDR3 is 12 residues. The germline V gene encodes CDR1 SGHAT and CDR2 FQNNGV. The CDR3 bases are TGTGCCAGCAGCTTAGATGAATCTGAAGCTTTCTTT. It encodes CASSLDESEAFF.

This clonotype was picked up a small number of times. This CDR3 reads CASSWGPEAFF. CDR3 sequence (DNA): TGCGCCAGCAGTTGGGGCCCCGAAGCTTTCTTT. The chain employs TRBV4-1 and TRBJ1-1; D might be TRBD1 (5 bases). Between the trimmed V and J ends, which lost 6 bases and 8 bases, there was a span of 10 bases. This CDR3 has 11 amino acids. From germline, CDR1 is MGHRA and CDR2 YSYEKL.

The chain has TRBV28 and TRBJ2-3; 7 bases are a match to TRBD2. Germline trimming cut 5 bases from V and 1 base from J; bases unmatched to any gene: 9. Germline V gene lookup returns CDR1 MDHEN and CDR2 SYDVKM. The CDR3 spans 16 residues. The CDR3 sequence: CASSPSGAGGTDTQYF. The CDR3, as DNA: TGTGCCAGCAGTCCCAGCGGGGCGGGAGGCACAGATACGCAGTATTTT.

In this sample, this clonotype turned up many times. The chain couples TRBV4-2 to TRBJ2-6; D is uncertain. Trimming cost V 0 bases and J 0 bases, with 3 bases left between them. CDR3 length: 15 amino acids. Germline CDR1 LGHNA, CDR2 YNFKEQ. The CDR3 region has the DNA TGTGCCAGCAGCCAAGATAACTCTGGGGCCAACGTCCTGACTTTC. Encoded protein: CASSQDNSGANVLTF.

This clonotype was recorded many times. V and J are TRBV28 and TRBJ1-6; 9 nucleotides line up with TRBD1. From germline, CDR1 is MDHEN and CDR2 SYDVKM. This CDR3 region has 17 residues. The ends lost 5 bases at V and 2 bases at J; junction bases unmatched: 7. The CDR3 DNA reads TGTGCCAGCAGTCTACCACAGGGGGCCACCTATAATTCACCCCTCCACTTT. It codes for CASSLPQGATYNSPLHF.

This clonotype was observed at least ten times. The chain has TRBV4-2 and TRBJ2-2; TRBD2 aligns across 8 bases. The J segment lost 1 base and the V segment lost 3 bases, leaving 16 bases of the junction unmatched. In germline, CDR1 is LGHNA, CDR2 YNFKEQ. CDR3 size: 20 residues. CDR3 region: CASSHPLGAGGQLNTGELFF. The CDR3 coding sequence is TGTGCCAGCAGCCACCCCCTGGGGGCGGGGGGCCAGCTGAACACCGGGGAGCTGTTTTTT.

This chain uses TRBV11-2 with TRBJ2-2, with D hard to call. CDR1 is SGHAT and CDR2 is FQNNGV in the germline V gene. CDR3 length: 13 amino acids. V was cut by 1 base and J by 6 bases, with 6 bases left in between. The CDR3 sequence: CASSLVWPGELFF. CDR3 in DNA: TGTGCCAGCAGCTTAGTATGGCCCGGGGAGCTGTTTTTT. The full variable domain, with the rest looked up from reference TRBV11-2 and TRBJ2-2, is EAGVAQSPRYKIIEKRQSVAFWCNPISGHATLYWYQQILGQGPKLLIQFQNNGVVDDSQLPKDRFSAERLKGVDSTLKIQPAKLEDSAVYLCASSLVWPGELFFGEGSRLTVL.

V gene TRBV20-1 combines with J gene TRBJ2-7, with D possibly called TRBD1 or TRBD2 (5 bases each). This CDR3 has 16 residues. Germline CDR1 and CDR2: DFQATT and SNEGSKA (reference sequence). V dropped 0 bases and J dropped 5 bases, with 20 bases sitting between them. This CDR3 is CSARDGSGIRGDEQYF. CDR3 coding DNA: TGCAGTGCTAGAGACGGTTCGGGGATTAGAGGGGACGAGCAGTACTTC.

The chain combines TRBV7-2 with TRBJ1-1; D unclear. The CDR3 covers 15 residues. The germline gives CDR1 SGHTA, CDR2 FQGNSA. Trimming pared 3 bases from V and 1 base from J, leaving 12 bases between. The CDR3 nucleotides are TGTGCCAGCAGCTTGGTGCGGGAGAAGAACACTGAAGCTTTCTTT. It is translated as CASSLVREKNTEAFF.

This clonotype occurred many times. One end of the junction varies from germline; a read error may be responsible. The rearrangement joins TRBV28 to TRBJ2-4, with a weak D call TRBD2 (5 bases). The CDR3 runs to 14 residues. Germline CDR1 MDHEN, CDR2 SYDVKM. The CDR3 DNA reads TGTGCCAGCAGTTTACAGCTAGCCAAAAACATTAAGTACTTC. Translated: CASSLQLAKNIKYF. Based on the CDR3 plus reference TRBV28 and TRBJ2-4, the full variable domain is DVKVTQSSRYLVKRTGEKVFLECVQDMDHENMFWYRQDPGLGLRLIYFSYDVKMKEKGDIPEGYSVSREKKERFSLILESASTNQTSMYLCASSLQLAKNIKYFGAGTRLSVL.

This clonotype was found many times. In DNA, the CDR3 is TGTGCCAGCAGTGAATCTTCGGGCAGAAGCTTTTGGTATGGCTACACCTTC. This encodes CASSESSGRSFWYGYTF. The chain is built from TRBV6-1 and TRBJ1-2; D call uncertain. Trimming cost V 2 bases and J 5 bases, with 21 bases left between them. The CDR3 is 17 amino acids. Germline V gene sequence: CDR1 MNHNS, CDR2 SASEGT.

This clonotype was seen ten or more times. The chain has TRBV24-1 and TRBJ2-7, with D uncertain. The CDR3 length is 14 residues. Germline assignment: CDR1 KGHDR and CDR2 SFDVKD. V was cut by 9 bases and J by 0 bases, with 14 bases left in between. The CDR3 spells CATSPGRYSYEQYF. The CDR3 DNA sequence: TGTGCCACCTCGCCCGGGCGATACTCCTACGAGCAGTACTTC.

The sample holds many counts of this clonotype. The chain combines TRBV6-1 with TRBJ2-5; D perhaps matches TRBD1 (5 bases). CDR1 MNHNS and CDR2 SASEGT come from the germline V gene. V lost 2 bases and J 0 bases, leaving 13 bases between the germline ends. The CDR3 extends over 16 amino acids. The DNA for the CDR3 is TGTGCCAGCAGTGAAATCTCAGGGTCTTACCAAGAGACCCAGTACTTC. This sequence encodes CASSEISGSYQETQYF.

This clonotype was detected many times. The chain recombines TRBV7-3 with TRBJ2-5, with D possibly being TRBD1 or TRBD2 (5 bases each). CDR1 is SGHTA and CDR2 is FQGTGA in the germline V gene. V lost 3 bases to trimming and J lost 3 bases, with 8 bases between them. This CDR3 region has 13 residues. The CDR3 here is CASSFRDEETQYF. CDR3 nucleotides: TGTGCCAGCAGCTTCAGGGACGAAGAGACCCAGTACTTC.

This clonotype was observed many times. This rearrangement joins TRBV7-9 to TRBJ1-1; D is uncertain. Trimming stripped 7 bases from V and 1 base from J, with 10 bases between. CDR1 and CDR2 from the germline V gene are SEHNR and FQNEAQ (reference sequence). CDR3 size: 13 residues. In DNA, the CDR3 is TGTGCCAGCACCCTAGCGGGGAACACTGAAGCTTTCTTT. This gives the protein CASTLAGNTEAFF.

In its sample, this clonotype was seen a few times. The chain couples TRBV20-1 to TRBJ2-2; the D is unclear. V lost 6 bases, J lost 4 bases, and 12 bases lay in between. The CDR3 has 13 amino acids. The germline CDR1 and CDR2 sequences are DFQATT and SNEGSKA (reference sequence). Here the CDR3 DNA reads TGCAGTGCCACCTGGAGTGGCACCGGGGAGCTGTTTTTT. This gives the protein CSATWSGTGELFF.

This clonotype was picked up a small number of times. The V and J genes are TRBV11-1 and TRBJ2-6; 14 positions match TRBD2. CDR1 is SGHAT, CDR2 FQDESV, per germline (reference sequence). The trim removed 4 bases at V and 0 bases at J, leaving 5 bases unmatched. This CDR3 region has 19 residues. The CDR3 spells CASSWTSGGRYSGANVLTF. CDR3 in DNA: TGTGCCAGCAGCTGGACTAGCGGGGGGCGATACTCTGGGGCCAACGTCCTGACTTTC.

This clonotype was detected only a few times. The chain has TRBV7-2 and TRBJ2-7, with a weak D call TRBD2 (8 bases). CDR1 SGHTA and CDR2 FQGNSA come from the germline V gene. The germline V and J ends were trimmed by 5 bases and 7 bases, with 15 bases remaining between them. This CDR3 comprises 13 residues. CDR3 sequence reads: CASSRGREEEQYF. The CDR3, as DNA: TGTGCCAGCAGCAGGGGGCGGGAGGAAGAGCAGTACTTC.

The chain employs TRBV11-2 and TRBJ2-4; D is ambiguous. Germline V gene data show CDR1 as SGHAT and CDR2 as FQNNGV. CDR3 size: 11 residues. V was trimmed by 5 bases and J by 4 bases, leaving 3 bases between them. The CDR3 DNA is TGTGCCAGCAGCGTTAAAAACATTCAGTACTTC. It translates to CASSVKNIQYF.

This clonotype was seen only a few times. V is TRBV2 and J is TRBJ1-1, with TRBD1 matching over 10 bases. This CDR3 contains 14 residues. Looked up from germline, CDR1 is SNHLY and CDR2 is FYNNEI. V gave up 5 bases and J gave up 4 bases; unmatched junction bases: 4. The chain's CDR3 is CASSRQGAGTEAFF. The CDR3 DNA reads TGTGCCAGCAGTAGACAGGGGGCGGGCACTGAAGCTTTCTTT.

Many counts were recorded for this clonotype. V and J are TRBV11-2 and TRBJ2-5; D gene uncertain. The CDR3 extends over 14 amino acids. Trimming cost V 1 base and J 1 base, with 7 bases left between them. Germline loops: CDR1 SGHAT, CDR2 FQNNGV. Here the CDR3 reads CASSLGHSQETQYF. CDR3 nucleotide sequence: TGTGCCAGCAGCTTAGGCCACAGCCAAGAGACCCAGTACTTC.

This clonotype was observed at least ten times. The CDR3 sequence: CASSPREGETQYF. The DNA of the CDR3 is TGTGCCAGCAGCCCCCGGGAGGGCGAGACCCAGTACTTC. The chain uses TRBV4-2 and TRBJ2-5; 8 bases map to TRBD2. V shed 4 bases, J shed 5 bases, and the junction held 3 bases outside the gene matches. CDR3 size: 13 residues. CDR1 and CDR2 from the germline V gene are LGHNA and YNFKEQ.

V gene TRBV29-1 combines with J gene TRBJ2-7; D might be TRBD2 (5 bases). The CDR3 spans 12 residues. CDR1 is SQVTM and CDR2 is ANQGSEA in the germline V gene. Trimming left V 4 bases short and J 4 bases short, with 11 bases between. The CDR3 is CSVGTSGYEQYF. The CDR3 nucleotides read TGCAGCGTTGGTACCAGCGGTTACGAGCAGTACTTC.

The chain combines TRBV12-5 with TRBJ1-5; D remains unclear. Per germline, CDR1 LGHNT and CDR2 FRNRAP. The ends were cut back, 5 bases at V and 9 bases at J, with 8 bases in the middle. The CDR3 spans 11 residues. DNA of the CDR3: TGTGCTAGTGGTCACATATGGCCCCAGCATTTT. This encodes CASGHIWPQHF.

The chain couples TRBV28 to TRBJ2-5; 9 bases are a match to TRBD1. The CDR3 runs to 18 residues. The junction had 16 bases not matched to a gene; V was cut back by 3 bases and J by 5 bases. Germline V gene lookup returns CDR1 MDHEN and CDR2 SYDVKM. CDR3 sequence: CASSFNRGPPRLRETQYF. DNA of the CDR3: TGTGCCAGCAGTTTTAACAGGGGGCCGCCCCGGCTAAGGGAGACCCAGTACTTC. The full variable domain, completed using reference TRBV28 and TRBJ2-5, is DVKVTQSSRYLVKRTGEKVFLECVQDMDHENMFWYRQDPGLGLRLIYFSYDVKMKEKGDIPEGYSVSREKKERFSLILESASTNQTSMYLCASSFNRGPPRLRETQYFGPGTRLLVL.

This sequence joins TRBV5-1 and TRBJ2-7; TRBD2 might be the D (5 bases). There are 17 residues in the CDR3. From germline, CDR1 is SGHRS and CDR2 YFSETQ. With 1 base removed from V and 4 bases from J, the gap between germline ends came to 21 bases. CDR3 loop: CASSLRFSDFSVYEQYF. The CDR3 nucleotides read TGCGCCAGCAGCTTGCGCTTCTCGGACTTTAGCGTATACGAGCAGTACTTC.

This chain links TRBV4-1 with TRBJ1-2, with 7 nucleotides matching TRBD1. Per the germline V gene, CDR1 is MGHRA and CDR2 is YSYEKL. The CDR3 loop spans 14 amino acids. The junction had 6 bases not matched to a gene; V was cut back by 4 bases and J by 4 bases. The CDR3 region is CASSPLTGLYGYTF. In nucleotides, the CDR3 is TGCGCCAGCAGCCCGTTGACAGGGCTCTATGGCTACACCTTC.